These 11 T cell receptor beta chains came from one sample sequenced in a study of human T cells and chemical hapten exposure. The study's library attached unique molecular identifiers to single cDNA molecules. In TCRdb, the reads were re-called with MiXCR into one record per CDR3 protein. The sample consists of 120,000 or so distinct CDR3 sequences, about 7.7% of them appearing once. Whole blood that had not been fractionated was the source of extracted total RNA. Specimen: whole blood. These receptor sequences come from a human donor in good health. Some clones in this sample may be carry-over from other donors' samples.

There are many counts of this clonotype. This chain uses TRBV7-9 with TRBJ1-1, with D tentatively TRBD1 (6 bases). The CDR3 runs 15 residues. Trimming removed 5 bases from V and 4 bases from J, with 17 bases in between. CDR1 is SEHNR and CDR2 is FQNEAQ in the germline V gene (reference sequence). The CDR3 protein is CASSPRVGRGTEAFF. DNA for the CDR3: TGTGCCAGCAGCCCCCGGGTGGGCAGGGGCACTGAAGCTTTCTTT.

Here the CDR3 DNA reads TGTGCCAGCAGCTTAGGACTAGCGGGAGCTGGGGCCAACGTCCTGACTTTC. Translation: CASSLGLAGAGANVLTF. V and J are TRBV7-9 and TRBJ2-6, with 12 bases that match TRBD2. CDR3 length: 17 residues. V shed 1 base and J 2 bases; nucleotides not matched to a gene: 0. Germline V gives CDR1 SEHNR, CDR2 FQNEAQ (reference sequence).

This clonotype was seen more than once but under ten times. A read error is likely, as this CDR3 ends without the conserved phenylalanine or tryptophan. The chain has TRBV20-1 and TRBJ2-7; TRBD2 matches 9 bases. Germline trimming cut 1 base from V and 2 bases from J; bases unmatched to any gene: 6. Looked up from germline, CDR1 is DFQATT and CDR2 is SNEGSKA (reference sequence). The CDR3 has 15 amino acids. The CDR3 nucleotides are TGCAGTGCTAGAGTAGAGACTAGCGGAACCTACGAGCAGTACTCC. Translated, it gives CSARVETSGTYEQYS.

The chain recombines TRBV27 with TRBJ2-7; 7 bases align to TRBD2. The CDR3 sequence is 14 residues long. V was clipped by 5 bases and J by 1 base; unmatched bases: 5. The germline gives CDR1 MNHEY, CDR2 SMNVEV (reference sequence). Written as DNA, the CDR3 is TGTGCCAGCAGTCCTAGCGGATCTTCCTACGAGCAGTACTTC. It encodes CASSPSGSSYEQYF.

This chain connects TRBV7-2 to TRBJ2-2; 8 positions agree with TRBD2. V trimming: 0 bases; J trimming: 0 bases; junction bases outside the gene matches: 9. CDR3 length: 19 residues. From germline, CDR1 is SGHTA and CDR2 FQGNSA. The DNA for the CDR3 is TGTGCCAGCAGCTTAGCGTATAGGAGCGGGGGAGCGAACACCGGGGAGCTGTTTTTT. Amino acid sequence: CASSLAYRSGGANTGELFF.

This clonotype was seen only a few times. This chain joins TRBV5-1 and TRBJ2-1; D may correspond to TRBD1 or TRBD2 (5 bases each). The CDR3 consists of 13 residues. With 4 bases removed from V and 6 bases from J, the gap between germline ends came to 11 bases. CDR1 is SGHRS and CDR2 is YFSETQ in the germline V gene. CDR3 residues: CASSPGTGNEQFF. The CDR3 coding sequence is TGCGCCAGCAGCCCCGGGACGGGCAATGAGCAGTTCTTC.

This clonotype was seen only a few times. This chain connects TRBV5-1 to TRBJ2-3, with TRBD2 identical over 9 bases. The CDR3 has 15 amino acids. Germline assignment: CDR1 SGHRS and CDR2 YFSETQ. V lost 4 bases to trimming and J lost 2 bases; unmatched junction nucleotides: 5. The CDR3 here is CASSLSGGVTDTQYF. The CDR3 region has the DNA TGCGCCAGCAGCCTTAGCGGGGGTGTCACAGATACGCAGTATTTT.

V is TRBV29-1 and J is TRBJ1-2; TRBD1 matches 9 bases. Trimming cost V 7 bases and J 2 bases; bases outside gene matches: 5. The germline CDR1 and CDR2 sequences are SQVTM and ANQGSEA. CDR3 size: 13 residues. DNA for the CDR3: TGCAGCGCCAGGACAGGGGCCAACTATGGCTACACCTTC. Protein product: CSARTGANYGYTF.

This clonotype was observed a handful of times. The chain has TRBV7-9 and TRBJ2-5; 9 nucleotides align to TRBD2. The CDR3 totals 15 residues. CDR1 and CDR2 from the germline V gene are SEHNR and FQNEAQ (reference sequence). The V gene end was trimmed by 5 bases and the J gene end by 5 bases; junction bases not matched to a gene: 9. CDR3 nucleotide sequence: TGTGCCAGCAGCCCAGGGACTAGCATGGTGGAGACCCAGTACTTC. It codes for CASSPGTSMVETQYF.

V gene TRBV7-2 combines with J gene TRBJ2-1; 9 positions match TRBD1. Germline-derived CDR1 and CDR2 are SGHTA and FQGNSA. The V gene end was trimmed by 5 bases and the J gene end by 7 bases; junction bases not matched to a gene: 6. The CDR3 extends over 14 amino acids. The CDR3 nucleotides read TGTGCCAGCAGCGATCGGACAGGGGAGAATGAGCAGTTCTTC. Amino acid sequence: CASSDRTGENEQFF.

This clonotype has ten or more counts. The CDR3: CAISELGSSYEQYF. The CDR3 region has the DNA TGTGCCATCAGTGAGTTGGGGAGCTCCTACGAGCAGTACTTC. The rearrangement joins TRBV10-3 to TRBJ2-7; possibly TRBD2 for D (5 bases). Trimming cost V 1 base and J 0 bases, with 7 bases left between them. Germline values: CDR1 ENHRY, CDR2 SYGVKD. There are 14 residues in the CDR3.